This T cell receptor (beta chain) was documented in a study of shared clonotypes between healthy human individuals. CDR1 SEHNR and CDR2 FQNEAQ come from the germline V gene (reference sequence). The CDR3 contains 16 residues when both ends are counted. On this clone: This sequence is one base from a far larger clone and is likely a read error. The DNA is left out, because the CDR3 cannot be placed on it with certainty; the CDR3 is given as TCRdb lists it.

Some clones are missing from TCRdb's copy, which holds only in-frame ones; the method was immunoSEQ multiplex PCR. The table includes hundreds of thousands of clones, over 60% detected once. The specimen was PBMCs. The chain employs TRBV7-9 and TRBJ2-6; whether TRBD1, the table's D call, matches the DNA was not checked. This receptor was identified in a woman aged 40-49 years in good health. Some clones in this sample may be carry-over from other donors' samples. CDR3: CASSQEVGSGANVLAF.